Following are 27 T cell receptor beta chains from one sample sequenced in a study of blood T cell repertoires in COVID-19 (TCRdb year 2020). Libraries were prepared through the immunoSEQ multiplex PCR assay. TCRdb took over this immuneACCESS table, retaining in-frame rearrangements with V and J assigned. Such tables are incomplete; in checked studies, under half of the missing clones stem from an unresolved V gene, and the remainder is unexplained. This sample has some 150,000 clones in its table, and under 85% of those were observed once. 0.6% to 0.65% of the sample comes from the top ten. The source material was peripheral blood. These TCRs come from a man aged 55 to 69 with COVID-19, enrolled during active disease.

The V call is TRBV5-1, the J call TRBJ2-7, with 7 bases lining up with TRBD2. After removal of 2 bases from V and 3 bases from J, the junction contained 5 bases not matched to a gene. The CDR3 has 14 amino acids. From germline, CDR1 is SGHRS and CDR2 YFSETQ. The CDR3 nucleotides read TGCGCCAGCAGCTTACTCGGGGAGGGCTACGAGCAGTACTTC. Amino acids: CASSLLGEGYEQYF.

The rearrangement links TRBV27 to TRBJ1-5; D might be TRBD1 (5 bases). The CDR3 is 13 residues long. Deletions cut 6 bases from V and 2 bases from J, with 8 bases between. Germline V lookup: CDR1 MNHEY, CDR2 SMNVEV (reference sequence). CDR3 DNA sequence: TGTGCCAGCAGGGAGACAGGCAATCAGCCCCAGCATTTT. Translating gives CASRETGNQPQHF.

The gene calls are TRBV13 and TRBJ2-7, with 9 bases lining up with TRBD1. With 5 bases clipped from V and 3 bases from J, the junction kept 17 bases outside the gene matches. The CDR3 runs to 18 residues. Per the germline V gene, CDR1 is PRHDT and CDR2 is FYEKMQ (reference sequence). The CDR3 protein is CASSPPGTGRMGGYEQYF. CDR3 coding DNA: TGTGCCAGCAGCCCCCCCGGGACAGGGAGGATGGGGGGCTACGAGCAGTACTTC.

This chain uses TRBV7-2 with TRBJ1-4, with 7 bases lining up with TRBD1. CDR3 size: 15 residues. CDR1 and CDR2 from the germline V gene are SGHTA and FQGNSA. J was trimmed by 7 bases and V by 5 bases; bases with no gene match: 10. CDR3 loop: CASSHQGVEGEKLFF. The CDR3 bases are TGTGCCAGCAGCCATCAGGGGGTAGAGGGTGAAAAACTGTTTTTT.

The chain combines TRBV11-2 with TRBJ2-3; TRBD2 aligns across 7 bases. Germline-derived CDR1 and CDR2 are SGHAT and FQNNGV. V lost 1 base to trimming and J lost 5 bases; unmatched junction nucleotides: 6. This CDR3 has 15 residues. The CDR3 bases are TGTGCCAGCAGCTTAGGCCTAGCGGCGGTAGATACGCAGTATTTT. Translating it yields CASSLGLAAVDTQYF.

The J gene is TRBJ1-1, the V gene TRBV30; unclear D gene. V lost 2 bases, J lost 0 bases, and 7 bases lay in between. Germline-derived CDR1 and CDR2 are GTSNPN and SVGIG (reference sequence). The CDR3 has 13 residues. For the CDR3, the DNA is TGTGCCTGGAGTCCCGGGATGAACACTGAAGCTTTCTTT. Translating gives CAWSPGMNTEAFF.

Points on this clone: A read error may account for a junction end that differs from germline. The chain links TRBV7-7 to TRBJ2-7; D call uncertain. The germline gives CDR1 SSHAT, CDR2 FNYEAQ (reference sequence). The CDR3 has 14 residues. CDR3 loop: CASSLEADSYEQYF. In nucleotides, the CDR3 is TGTGCTAGCAGCTTAGAGGCGGACTCCTACGAGCAGTACTTC.

The CDR3 coding sequence is TGTGCCAGCAGCCTGACCGGGACTAGCGGGAGCAGCACCGGGGAGCTGTTTTTT. Its translation: CASSLTGTSGSSTGELFF. The V gene is TRBV4-2, the J gene TRBJ2-2, with TRBD2 identical over 14 bases. Germline values: CDR1 LGHNA, CDR2 YNFKEQ. With 4 bases clipped from V and 4 bases from J, the junction kept 8 bases outside the gene matches. The CDR3 has 18 amino acids.

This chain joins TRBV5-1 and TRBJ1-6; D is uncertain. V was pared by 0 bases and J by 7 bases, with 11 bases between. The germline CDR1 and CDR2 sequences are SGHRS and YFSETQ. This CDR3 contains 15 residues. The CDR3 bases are TGCGCCAGCAGCTTGGGTACACCCAACAATTCACCCCTCCACTTT. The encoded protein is CASSLGTPNNSPLHF.

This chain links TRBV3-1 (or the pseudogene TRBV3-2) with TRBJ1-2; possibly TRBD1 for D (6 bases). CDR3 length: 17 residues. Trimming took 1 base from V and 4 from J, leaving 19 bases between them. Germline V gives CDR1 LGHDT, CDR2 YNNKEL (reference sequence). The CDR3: CASSQGGSGRGSYGYTF. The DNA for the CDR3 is TGTGCCAGCAGCCAAGGGGGTTCCGGGAGGGGGAGCTATGGCTACACCTTC.

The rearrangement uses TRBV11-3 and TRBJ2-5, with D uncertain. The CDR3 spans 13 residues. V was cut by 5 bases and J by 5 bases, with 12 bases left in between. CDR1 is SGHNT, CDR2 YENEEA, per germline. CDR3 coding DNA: TGTGCCAGCAGCCCCCCGGCCGGGGAGACCCAGTACTTC. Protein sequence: CASSPPAGETQYF.

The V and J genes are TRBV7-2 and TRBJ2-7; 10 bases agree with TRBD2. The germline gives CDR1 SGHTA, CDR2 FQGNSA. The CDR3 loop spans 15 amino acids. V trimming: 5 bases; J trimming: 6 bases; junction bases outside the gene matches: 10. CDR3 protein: CASSPGASGSREQYF. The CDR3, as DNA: TGTGCCAGCAGCCCGGGCGCTAGCGGGAGTCGCGAGCAGTACTTC.

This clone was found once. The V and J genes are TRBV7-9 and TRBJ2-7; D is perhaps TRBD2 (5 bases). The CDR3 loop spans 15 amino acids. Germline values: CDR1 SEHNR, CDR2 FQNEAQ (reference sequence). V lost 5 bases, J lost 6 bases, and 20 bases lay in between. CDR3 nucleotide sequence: TGTGCCAGCAGCCCCGGGGTGATCTTGATGAGCGAGCAGTACTTC. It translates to CASSPGVILMSEQYF.

The CDR3 DNA is TGTGCCAGCAGTATAAGACAGTTAGGGTCACCCCTCCACTTT. It specifies CASSIRQLGSPLHF. The rearrangement uses TRBV28 and TRBJ1-6; TRBD1 is a possible D gene (5 bases). Germline V gene sequence: CDR1 MDHEN, CDR2 SYDVKM. Trimming pared 5 bases from V and 10 bases from J, leaving 15 bases between. The CDR3 length is 14 residues. Drawing the rest from reference TRBV28 and TRBJ1-6, the complete variable domain is DVKVTQSSRYLVKRTGEKVFLECVQDMDHENMFWYRQDPGLGLRLIYFSYDVKMKEKGDIPEGYSVSREKKERFSLILESASTNQTSMYLCASSIRQLGSPLHFGNGTRLTVT.

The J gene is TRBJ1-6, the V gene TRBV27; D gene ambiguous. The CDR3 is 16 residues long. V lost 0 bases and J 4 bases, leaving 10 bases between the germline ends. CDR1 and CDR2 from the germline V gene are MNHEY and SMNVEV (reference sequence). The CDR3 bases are TGTGCCAGCAGTTTATCGTTGCTAGATTATAATTCACCCCTCCACTTT. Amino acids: CASSLSLLDYNSPLHF.

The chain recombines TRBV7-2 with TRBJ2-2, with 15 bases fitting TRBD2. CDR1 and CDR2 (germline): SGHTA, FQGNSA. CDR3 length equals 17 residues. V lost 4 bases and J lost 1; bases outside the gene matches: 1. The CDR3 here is CASSWGLAGGNTGELFF. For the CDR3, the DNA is TGTGCCAGCAGCTGGGGACTAGCGGGGGGGAACACCGGGGAGCTGTTTTTT.

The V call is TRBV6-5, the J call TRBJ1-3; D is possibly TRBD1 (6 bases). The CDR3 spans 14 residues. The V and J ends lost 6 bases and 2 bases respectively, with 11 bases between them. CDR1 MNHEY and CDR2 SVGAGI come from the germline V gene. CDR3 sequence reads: CASRSSGAGNTIYF. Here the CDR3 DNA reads TGTGCCAGCAGATCTTCAGGGGCTGGAAACACCATATATTTT.

CDR3 sequence: CASSESGTETYEQYF. The CDR3 nucleotides read TGTGCCAGCAGTGAGTCGGGGACAGAGACCTACGAGCAGTACTTC. The chain joins TRBV2 to TRBJ2-7, with 7 bases matching TRBD1. This CDR3 is 15 amino acids long. Germline loops: CDR1 SNHLY, CDR2 FYNNEI. Trimming at V came to 3 bases and at J to 2 bases, leaving 7 bases not matched to a gene.

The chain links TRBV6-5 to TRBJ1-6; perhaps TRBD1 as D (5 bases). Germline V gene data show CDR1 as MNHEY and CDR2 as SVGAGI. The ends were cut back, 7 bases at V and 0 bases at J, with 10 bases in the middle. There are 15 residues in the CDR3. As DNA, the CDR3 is TGTGCCAGCAACAGCGGGGGCTCCTATAATTCACCCCTCCACTTT. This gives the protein CASNSGGSYNSPLHF.

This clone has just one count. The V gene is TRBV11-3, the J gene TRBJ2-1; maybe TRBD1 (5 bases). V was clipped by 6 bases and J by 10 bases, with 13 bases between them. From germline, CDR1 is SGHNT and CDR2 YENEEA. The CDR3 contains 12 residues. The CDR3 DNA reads TGTGCCAGCAGTACCTCCAGGGCAGAGCAGTTCTTC. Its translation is CASSTSRAEQFF.

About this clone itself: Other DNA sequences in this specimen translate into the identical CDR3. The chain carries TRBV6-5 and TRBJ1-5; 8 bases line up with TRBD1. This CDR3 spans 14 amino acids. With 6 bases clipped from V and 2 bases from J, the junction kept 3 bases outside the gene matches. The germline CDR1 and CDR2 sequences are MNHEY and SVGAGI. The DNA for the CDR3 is TGTGCCAGCAGAAAGGGACAGGGCAATCAGCCCCAGCATTTT. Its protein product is CASRKGQGNQPQHF.

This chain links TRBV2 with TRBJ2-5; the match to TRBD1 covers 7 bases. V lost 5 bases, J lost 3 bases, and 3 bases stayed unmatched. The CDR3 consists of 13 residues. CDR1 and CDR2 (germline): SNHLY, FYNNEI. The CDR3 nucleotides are TGTGCCAGCAGTCGGGACAGAGAAGAGACCCAGTACTTC. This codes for CASSRDREETQYF.

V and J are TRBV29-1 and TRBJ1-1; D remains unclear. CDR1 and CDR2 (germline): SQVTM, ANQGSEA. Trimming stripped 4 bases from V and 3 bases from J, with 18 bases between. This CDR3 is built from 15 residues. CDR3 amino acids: CSVGREMRADTEAFF. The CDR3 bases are TGCAGCGTTGGAAGGGAGATGAGGGCGGACACTGAAGCTTTCTTT.

The CDR3 bases are TGTGCCAGCAGCAAAGTGACTTTAATGGCAGGGGCTTGGACAGATACGCAGTATTTT. It encodes CASSKVTLMAGAWTDTQYF. This chain uses TRBV21-1 with TRBJ2-3; the table names TRBD1, a call not compared with the DNA. TRBV21-1 is tagged as a pseudogene. This CDR3 has 19 amino acids.

This CDR3 is CAMTDRLNTEAFF. The CDR3 coding sequence is TGTGCCATGACGGACAGGCTGAACACTGAAGCTTTCTTT. V is TRBV5-8 and J is TRBJ1-1, with 7 bases that match TRBD1. The CDR3 loop spans 13 amino acids. Trimming at V came to 9 bases and at J to 0 bases, leaving 5 bases not matched to a gene. The germline CDR1 and CDR2 sequences are SGHTS and YDEGEE. The full variable domain, in which reference TRBV5-8 and TRBJ1-1 provide the parts outside the CDR3, is EAGVTQSPTHLIKTRGQQATLRCSPISGHTSVYWYQQALGLGLQFLLWYDEGEERNRGNFPPRFSGRQFPNYSSELNVNALELEDSALYLCAMTDRLNTEAFFGQGTRLTVV.

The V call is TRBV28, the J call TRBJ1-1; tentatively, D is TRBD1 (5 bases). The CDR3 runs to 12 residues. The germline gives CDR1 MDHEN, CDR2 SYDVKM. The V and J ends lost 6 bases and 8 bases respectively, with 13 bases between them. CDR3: CASRILTAEAFF. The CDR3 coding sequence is TGTGCCAGCAGGATCTTGACAGCAGAAGCTTTCTTT.

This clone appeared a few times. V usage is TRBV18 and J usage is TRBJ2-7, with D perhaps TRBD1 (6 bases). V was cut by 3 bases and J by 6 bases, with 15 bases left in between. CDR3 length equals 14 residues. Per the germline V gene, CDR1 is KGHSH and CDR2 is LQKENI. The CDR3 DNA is TGTGCCAGCTCACCGTACTCCAGGGGAGCCGAGCAGTACTTC. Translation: CASSPYSRGAEQYF.